This T cell receptor (beta chain) is drawn from a study of cytomegalovirus exposure and HLA in healthy donors. The study ran its PCR with 60 Vbeta and 13 Jbeta primers. Clones were read by immunoSEQ multiplex PCR, and TCRdb kept only the in-frame ones, dropping some. This sample has approximately 75,000 clones; roughly 74% occur once, and the top ten carry around 10%. The CDR3 extends over 15 amino acids. Per germline, CDR1 MRHNA and CDR2 SNTAGT. The J segment lost 0 bases and the V segment lost 5 bases, leaving 1 base of the junction unmatched. Sequencing was done on a sample of PBMCs. This receptor was identified in a woman in her sixties or seventies in good health and CMV-seropositive. The chain joins TRBV6-4 to TRBJ2-5, with 12 bases aligning to TRBD2. The CDR3 loop is CASSRTSGDQETQYF. In DNA form, the CDR3 reads TGTGCCAGCAGTCGGACTAGCGGGGACCAAGAGACCCAGTACTTC.